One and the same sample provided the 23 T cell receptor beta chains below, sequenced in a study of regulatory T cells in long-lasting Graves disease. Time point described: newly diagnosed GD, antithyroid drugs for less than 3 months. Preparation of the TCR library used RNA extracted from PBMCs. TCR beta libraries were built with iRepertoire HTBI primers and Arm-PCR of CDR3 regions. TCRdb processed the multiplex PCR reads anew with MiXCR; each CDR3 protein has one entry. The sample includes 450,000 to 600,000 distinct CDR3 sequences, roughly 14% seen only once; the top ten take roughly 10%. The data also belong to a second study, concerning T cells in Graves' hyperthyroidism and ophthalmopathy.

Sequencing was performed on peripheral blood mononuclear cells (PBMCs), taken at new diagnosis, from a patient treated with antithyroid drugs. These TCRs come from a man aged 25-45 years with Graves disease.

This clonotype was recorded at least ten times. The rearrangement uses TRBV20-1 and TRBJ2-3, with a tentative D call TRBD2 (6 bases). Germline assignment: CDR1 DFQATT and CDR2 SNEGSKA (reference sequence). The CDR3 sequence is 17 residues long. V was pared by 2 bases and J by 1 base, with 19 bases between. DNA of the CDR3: TGCAGTGCTAGAAGGCGGCTAGCGTGGATAGGCACAGATACGCAGTATTTT. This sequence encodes CSARRRLAWIGTDTQYF.

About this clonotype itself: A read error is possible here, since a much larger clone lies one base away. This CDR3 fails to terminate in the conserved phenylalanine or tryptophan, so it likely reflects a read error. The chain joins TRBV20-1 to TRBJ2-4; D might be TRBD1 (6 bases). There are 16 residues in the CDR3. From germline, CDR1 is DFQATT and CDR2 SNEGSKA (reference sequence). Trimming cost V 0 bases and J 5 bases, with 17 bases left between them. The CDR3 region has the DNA TGCAGTGCTAGAGACCCCAGGGGCCTCTACCAAAACATTCAGTACCTC. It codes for CSARDPRGLYQNIQYL.

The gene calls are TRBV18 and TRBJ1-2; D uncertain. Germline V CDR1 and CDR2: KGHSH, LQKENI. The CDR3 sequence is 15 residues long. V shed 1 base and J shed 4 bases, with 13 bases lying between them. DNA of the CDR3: TGTGCCAGCTCACCACTTCAATCGGACGGCTATGGCTACACCTTC. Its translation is CASSPLQSDGYGYTF.

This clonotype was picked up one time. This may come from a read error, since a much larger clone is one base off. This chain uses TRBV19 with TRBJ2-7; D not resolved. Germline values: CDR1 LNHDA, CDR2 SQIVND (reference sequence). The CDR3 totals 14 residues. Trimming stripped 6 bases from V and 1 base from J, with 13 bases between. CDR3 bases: TGTGCCAGTAGACCTGTAGACGGTTCCTACGAGCAGTACTTC. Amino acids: CASRPVDGSYEQYF. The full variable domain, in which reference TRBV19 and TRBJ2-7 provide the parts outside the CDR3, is DGGITQSPKYLFRKEGQNVTLSCEQNLNHDAMYWYRQDPGQGLRLIYYSQIVNDFQKGDIAEGYSVSREKKESFPLTVTSAQKNPTAFYLCASRPVDGSYEQYFGPGTRLTVT.

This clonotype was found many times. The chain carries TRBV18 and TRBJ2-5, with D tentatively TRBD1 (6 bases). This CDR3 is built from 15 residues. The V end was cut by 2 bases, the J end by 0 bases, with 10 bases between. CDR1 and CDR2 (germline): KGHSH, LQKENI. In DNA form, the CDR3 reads TGTGCCAGCTCACCAATGACAGGCCACCAAGAGACCCAGTACTTC. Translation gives CASSPMTGHQETQYF.

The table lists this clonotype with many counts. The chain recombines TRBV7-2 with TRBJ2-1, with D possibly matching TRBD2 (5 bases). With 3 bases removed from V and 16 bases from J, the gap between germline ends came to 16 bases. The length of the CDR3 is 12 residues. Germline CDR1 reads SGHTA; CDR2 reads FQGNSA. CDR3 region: CASSFPPADSFF. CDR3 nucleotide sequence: TGTGCCAGCAGCTTCCCCCCAGCGGACTCATTCTTC.

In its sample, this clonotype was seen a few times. DNA of the CDR3: TGCGCCAGCAGCCATCCTGCCCGACCTGGTGAGCAGTTCTTC. As protein: CASSHPARPGEQFF. The chain carries TRBV4-1 and TRBJ2-1; D remains ambiguous. Trimming stripped 3 bases from V and 9 bases from J, with 15 bases between. The CDR3 has 14 amino acids. Germline V gives CDR1 MGHRA, CDR2 YSYEKL.

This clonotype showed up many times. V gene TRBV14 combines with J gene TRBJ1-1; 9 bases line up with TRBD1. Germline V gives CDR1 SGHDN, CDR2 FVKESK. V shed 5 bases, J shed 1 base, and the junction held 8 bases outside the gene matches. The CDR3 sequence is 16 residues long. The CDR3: CASSFRTGVSNTEAFF. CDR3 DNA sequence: TGTGCCAGCAGCTTCAGGACAGGGGTTTCGAACACTGAAGCTTTCTTT.

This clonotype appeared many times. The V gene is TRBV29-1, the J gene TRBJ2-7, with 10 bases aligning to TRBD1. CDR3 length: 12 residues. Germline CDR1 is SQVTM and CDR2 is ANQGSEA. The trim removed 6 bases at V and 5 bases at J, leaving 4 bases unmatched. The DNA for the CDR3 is TGCAGCGTAGGGACAGGGGCCAACGAGCAGTACTTC. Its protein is CSVGTGANEQYF.

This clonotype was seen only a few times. In nucleotides, the CDR3 is TGCAGCGTTTACTTACAGGGGGGCTCTACCTATGGCTACACCTTC. It specifies CSVYLQGGSTYGYTF. J is TRBJ1-2 and V is TRBV29-1; 8 positions match TRBD1. The junction had 12 bases not matched to a gene; V was cut back by 5 bases and J by 4 bases. The germline CDR1 and CDR2 sequences are SQVTM and ANQGSEA. The CDR3 is 15 amino acids.

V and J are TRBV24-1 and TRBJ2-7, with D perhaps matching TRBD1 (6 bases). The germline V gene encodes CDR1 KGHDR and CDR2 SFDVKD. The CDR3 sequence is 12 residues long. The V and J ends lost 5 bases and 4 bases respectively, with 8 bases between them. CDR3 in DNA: TGTGCCACCAGTGTGACAGGATACGAGCAGTACTTC. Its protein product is CATSVTGYEQYF.

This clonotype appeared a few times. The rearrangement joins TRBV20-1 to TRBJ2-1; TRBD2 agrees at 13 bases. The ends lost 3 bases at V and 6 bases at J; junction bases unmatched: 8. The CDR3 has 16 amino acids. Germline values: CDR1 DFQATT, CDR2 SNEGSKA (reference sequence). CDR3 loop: CSARVRRTSGSNEQFF. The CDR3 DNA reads TGCAGTGCTAGGGTTAGAAGGACTAGCGGGAGCAATGAGCAGTTCTTC.

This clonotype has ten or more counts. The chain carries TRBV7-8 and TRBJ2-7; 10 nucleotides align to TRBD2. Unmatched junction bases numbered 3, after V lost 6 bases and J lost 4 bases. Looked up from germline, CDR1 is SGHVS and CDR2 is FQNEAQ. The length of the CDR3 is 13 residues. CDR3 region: CASRLAGEYEQYF. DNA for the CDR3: TGTGCCAGCAGGCTAGCGGGAGAGTACGAGCAGTACTTC.

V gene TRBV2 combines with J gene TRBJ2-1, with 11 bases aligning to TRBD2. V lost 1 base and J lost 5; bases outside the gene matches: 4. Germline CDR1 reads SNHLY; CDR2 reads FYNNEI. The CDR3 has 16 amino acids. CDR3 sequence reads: CASSEVGLADDNEQFF. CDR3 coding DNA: TGTGCCAGCAGTGAAGTGGGACTAGCGGACGACAATGAGCAGTTCTTC. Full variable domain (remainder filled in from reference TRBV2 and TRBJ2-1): EPEVTQTPSHQVTQMGQEVILRCVPISNHLYFYWYRQILGQKVEFLVSFYNNEISEKSEIFDDQFSVERPDGSNFTLKIRSTKLEDSAMYFCASSEVGLADDNEQFFGPGTRLTVL.

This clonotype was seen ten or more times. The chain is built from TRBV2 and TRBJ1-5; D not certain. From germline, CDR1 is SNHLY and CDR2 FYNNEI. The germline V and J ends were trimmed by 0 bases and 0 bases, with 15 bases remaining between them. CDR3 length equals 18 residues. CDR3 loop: CASSEASSLGASNQPQHF. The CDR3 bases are TGTGCCAGCAGTGAAGCGTCTTCGCTTGGCGCTAGCAATCAGCCCCAGCATTTT.

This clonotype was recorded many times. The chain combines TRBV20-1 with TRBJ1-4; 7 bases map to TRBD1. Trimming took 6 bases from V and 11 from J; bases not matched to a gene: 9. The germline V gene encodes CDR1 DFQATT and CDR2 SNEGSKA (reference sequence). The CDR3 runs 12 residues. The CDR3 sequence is CSAPGQAGKLFF. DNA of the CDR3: TGCAGTGCCCCAGGACAGGCTGGGAAACTGTTTTTT.

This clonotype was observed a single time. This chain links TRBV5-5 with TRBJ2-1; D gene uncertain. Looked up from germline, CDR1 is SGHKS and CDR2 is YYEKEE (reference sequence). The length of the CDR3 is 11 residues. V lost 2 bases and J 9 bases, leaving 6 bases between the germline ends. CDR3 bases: TGTGCCAGCAGCTTTGAGGCTGAGCAGTTCTTC. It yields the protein CASSFEAEQFF.

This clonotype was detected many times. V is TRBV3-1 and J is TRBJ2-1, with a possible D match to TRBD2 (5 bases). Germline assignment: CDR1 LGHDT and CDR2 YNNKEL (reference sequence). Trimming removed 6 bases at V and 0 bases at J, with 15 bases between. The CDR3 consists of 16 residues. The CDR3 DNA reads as TGTGCCAGCAGGGAGGACGCTACTAGCTCCTACAATGAGCAGTTCTTC. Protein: CASREDATSSYNEQFF.

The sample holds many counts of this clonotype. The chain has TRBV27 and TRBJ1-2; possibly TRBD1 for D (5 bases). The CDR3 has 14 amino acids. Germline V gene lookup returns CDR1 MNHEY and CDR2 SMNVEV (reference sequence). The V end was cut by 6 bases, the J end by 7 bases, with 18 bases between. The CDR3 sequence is CASSSRGAFSGYTF. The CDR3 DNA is TGTGCCAGCAGCTCACGTGGGGCCTTCAGTGGCTACACCTTC.

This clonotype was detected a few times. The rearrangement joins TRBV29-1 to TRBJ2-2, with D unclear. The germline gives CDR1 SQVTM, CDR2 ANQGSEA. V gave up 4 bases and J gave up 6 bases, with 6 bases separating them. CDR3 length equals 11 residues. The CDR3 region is CSVVLAGELFF. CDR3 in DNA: TGCAGCGTTGTTCTGGCCGGGGAGCTGTTTTTT.

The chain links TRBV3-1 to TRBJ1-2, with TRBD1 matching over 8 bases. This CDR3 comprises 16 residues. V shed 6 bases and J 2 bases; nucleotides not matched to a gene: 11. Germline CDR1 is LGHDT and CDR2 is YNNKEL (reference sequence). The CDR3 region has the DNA TGTGCCAGCAGACTCTTGACAGGGGAGGCGAACTATGGCTACACCTTC. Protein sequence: CASRLLTGEANYGYTF.

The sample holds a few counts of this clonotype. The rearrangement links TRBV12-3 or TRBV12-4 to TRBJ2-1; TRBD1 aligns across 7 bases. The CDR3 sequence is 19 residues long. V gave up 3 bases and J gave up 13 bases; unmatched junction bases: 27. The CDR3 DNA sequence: TGTGCCAGCAGTTTGGCCCGCTGGCAGGTGGGTCTGAGGGGGCGCTTACAGTTCTTC. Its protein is CASSLARWQVGLRGRLQFF.

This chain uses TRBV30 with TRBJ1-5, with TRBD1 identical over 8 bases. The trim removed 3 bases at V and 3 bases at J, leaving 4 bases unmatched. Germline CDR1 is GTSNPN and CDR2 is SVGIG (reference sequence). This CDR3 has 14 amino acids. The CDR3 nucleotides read TGTGCCTGGAGGGGACAGGTGGCCAATCAGCCCCAGCATTTT. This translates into CAWRGQVANQPQHF.